The source of this T cell receptor (beta chain) is a study of T cell repertoires in cytomegalovirus infection. Broader study findings: The study found HLA-C-restricted CMV-specific TCR beta clonotypes dominating the ex vivo response.

TCRdb re-called the reads through MiXCR, storing one row per CDR3 protein. There are some 920,000 distinct CDR3 sequences in the sample; approximately 32% occur only once, and 13% lies in the top ten. In this sample, this clonotype turned up a few times. Antigen specificity is unknown. This CDR3 has 11 amino acids. Trimming shortened V by 0 bases and J by 7 bases, and 2 bases separated the two germline ends. The sequenced sample was cultured CD8+ T cells from PBMCs, obtained from culture after CMV antigen stimulation. The chain joins TRBV23-1 to TRBJ2-3, with D unclear. TRBV23-1 is an open reading frame whose function is uncertain. This receptor was obtained from a human donor in good health (CMV status not recorded). Some clones in this sample may be carry-over from other donors' samples. CDR3 amino acids: CASSQSYTQYF. CDR3 sequence (DNA): TGCGCCAGCAGTCAATCTTATACGCAGTATTTT.